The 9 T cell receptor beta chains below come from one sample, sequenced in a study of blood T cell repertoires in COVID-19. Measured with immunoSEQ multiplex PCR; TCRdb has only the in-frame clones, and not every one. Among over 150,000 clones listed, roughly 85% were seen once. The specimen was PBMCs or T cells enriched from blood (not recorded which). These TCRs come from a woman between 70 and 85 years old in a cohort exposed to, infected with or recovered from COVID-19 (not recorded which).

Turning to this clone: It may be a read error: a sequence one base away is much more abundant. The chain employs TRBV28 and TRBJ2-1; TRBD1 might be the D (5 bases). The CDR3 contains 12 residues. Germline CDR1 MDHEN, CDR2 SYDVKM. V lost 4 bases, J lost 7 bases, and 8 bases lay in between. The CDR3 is CASSWGGNEQFF. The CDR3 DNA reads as TGTGCCAGCAGTTGGGGCGGTAATGAGCAGTTCTTC.

CDR3 loop: CASSLGGTSGRSEQFF. The DNA for the CDR3 is TGTGCCAGCAGCTTGGGAGGGACTAGCGGGAGATCTGAGCAGTTCTTC. This chain joins TRBV5-4 and TRBJ2-1, with 14 bases aligning to TRBD2. Germline V CDR1 and CDR2: SGHNT, YYREEE (reference sequence). V was pared by 0 bases and J by 9 bases, with 5 bases of the junction left unmatched. The CDR3 consists of 16 residues.

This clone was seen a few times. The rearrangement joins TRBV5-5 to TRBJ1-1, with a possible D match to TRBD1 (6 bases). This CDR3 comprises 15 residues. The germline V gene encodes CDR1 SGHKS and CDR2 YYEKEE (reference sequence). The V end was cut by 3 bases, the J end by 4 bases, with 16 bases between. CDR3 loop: CASSSQGGRFTEAFF. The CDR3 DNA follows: TGTGCCAGCAGCTCACAGGGTGGAAGGTTCACTGAAGCTTTCTTT.

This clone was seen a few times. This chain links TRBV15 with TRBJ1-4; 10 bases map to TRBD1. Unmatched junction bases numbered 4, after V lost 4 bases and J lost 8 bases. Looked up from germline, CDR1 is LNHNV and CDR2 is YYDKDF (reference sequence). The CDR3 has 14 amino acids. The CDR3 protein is CATSNGQGEEKLFF. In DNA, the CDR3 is TGTGCCACCAGCAACGGACAGGGGGAGGAAAAACTGTTTTTT.

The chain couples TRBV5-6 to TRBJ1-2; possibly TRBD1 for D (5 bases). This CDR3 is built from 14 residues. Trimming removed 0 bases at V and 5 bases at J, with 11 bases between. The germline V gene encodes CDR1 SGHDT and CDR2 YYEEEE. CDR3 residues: CASSLVGGVYGYTF. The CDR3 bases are TGTGCCAGCAGCTTGGTCGGGGGGGTGTATGGCTACACCTTC.

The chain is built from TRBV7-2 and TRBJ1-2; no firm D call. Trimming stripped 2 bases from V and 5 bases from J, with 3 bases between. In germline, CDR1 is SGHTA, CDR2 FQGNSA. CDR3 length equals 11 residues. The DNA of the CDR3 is TGTGCCAGCAGCTTAATATATGGCTACACCTTC. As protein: CASSLIYGYTF.

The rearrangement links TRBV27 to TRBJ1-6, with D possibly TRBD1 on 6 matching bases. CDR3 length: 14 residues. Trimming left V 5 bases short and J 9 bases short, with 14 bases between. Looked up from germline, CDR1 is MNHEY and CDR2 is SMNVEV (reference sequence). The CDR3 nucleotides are TGTGCCAGCAGTCCACAGGGTCGAGGTTCACCCCTCCACTTT. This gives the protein CASSPQGRGSPLHF.

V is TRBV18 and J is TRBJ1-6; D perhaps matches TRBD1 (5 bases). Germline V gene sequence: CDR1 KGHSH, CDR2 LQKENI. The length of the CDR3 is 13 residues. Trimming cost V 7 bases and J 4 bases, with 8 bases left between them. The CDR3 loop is CASCDSYNSPLHF. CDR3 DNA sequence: TGTGCCAGCTGCGACAGTTATAATTCACCCCTCCACTTT.

The CDR3 DNA sequence: TGTGCCAGCAGCTTAATCCCCCAATATGGCTACACCTTC. Its translation: CASSLIPQYGYTF. This chain joins TRBV7-8 and TRBJ1-2; D not resolved. V was cut by 2 bases and J by 5 bases, with 9 bases left in between. CDR3 length: 13 residues. Germline CDR1 and CDR2: SGHVS and FQNEAQ.